This record looks at one TCR beta chain sequence and its context. It has no known antigen specificity. No qualities accompany the bases; no much larger clone lies one base away. The source of the sample is a study of vaccination and CD4 T cells after COVID-19 (dated by TCRdb to about 2022). Notes on the research overall: The convalescent cohort comprised six males and four females, including two Hispanic individuals, seven Caucasians, two Asians and one multiracial person. Participants received two doses of either the Pfizer-BioNTech BNT162b2 vaccine (n=8) or the Moderna mRNA-1273 vaccine (n=2). Post-COVID blood samples were collected from convalescent patients a median of about 92 days after diagnosis, with a range of about 30 to 180 days. Post-vaccine blood samples were taken a median of around 68 days after the second vaccine dose, with a range of about 13 to 250 days. For stimulating the cultures, overlapping spike peptide pools were used, derived from SARS-CoV-2 as well as from the common cold coronaviruses HCoV-NL63, HCoV-OC43 and HCoV-229E. As controls, cultures received a CEFX viral epitope pool (the positive control), an HIV-1 Nef peptide pool (the negative control), or no peptide at all. In approximately eleven COVID-19 convalescent patients and a handful of infection-naive healthy vaccine recipients, the spike-specific CD4+ TCR repertoire before mRNA vaccination was compared with the repertoire after mRNA vaccination. An earlier paper using these donors assessed, at the TCR clonotype level, memory CD4+ T cell crossreactivity between SARS-CoV-2 and common cold coronavirus spike proteins.

Relative to germline, V is missing 6 bases and J is missing 2 bases, with 19 bases of the junction outside any gene match. The CDR3 covers 19 residues, taking in both the cysteine and the phenylalanine. Only the CDR3 portion is preserved as DNA: 57 bases, with reading frame beginning at the first base. In light of the paper, this sample's treatment or condition label describes: approximately 10-day PBMC culture with coronavirus spike peptide pools or control peptides (ViraFEST assay). CD4+ T cells from unexposed donors were collected before the COVID-19 pandemic (2011-2018). The ViraFEST assay was used in the study, in which antigen-specific T cells were expanded with peptide pools and expanded clonotypes were subsequently identified by TCR sequencing. PBMCs were cultured at roughly 1.8 million per well in IMDM supplemented with roughly 5.2% human AB serum and 10 IU/ml IL-2, with approximately 10 ug/ml peptide pools added. Half of the culture medium was replaced with fresh IL-2-containing medium on days 3 and 7. After around 10 days of culture, CD4+ T cells were isolated by negative selection with the EasySep CD4+ T cell isolation kit. As cell numbers permitted, CD4+ T cells from unexposed donors were tested for reactivity to SARS-CoV-2 S and N and to four common cold coronavirus spike pools. Ficoll-Paque Plus gradient centrifugation was used to isolate PBMCs from whole blood, and the isolated PBMCs were then either used fresh or cryopreserved at -140C. Culture conditions were generally each tested in triplicate wells. Leukapheresis product for the unexposed donors was purchased commercially.

The library was obtained by PCR. TCR sequencing of DNA from cultured CD4+ T cells used the Oncomine TCR Beta short-read assay at the Johns Hopkins FTIC core. The QIAamp micro DNA kit was used to extract genomic DNA from the cultured CD4+ T cells. Oncomine TCR Beta libraries made from cultured CD4+ T cells were pooled using unique dual indexes and sequenced on an Illumina iSeq 100. Concerning the study's data processing: Non-productive sequences were removed, and CDR3s that did not start with C, did not end with F or W, or were shorter than 7 amino acids were discarded. Antigen-specific clonotypes were identified with the MANAFEST web application by comparing peptide-stimulated wells with reference and other culture wells. For a clone to be called positive, the clone needed an FDR below 0.05, an odds ratio above 5, and a productive frequency above 0.1% in at least two of three replicate wells. Clonotypes that were significantly expanded in both SARS-CoV-2 spike wells and at least one common cold coronavirus spike condition were defined as cross-reactive. Similarity between CDR3 sequences was evaluated in R version 3.6.1 using Levenshtein distances (stringdist) and unrooted phylogenetic trees (ape). TCRdb cleaned the public reads at Q25 with fastp, built clones with MiXCR and kept in-frame beta chains. Every distinct CDR3 protein forms one entry, paired with its most common genes and DNA. The V and J calls were determined by TCRdb, not by the authors. For this sample there are approximately 5,400 distinct CDR3 sequences; less than 50% appear just once. The ten largest account for 25% to 30% of the sample.

What the authors observed across the whole study: Among convalescent patients, a median about 86% of the SARS-CoV-2-reactive clones seen after vaccination appeared only after vaccination, which suggests priming specific to the vaccine. The study included relatively few convalescent patients and did not analyze early timepoints after natural infection. Nearly all vaccine-specific clones in convalescent patients (304 of 307) were mono-reactive for SARS-CoV-2 spike rather than cross-reactive with common cold coronaviruses. An increase in the median number of SARS-CoV-2-reactive clonotypes from approximately 21 after infection to roughly 36 after vaccination was observed, but the change was not found to be significant.

This clonotype was sampled from a human donor in good health. The material sequenced was CD4+ T cells from blood, cultured in vitro. Recombination joined TRBV12-3 or TRBV12-4 with TRBJ1-1, with 9 bases matching TRBD1. The CDR3 sequence is CASSYGQGRGIPRNTEAFF. The bases read TGTGCCAGCAGCTACGGACAGGGGCGAGGAATCCCCAGAAACACTGAAGCTTTCTTT.